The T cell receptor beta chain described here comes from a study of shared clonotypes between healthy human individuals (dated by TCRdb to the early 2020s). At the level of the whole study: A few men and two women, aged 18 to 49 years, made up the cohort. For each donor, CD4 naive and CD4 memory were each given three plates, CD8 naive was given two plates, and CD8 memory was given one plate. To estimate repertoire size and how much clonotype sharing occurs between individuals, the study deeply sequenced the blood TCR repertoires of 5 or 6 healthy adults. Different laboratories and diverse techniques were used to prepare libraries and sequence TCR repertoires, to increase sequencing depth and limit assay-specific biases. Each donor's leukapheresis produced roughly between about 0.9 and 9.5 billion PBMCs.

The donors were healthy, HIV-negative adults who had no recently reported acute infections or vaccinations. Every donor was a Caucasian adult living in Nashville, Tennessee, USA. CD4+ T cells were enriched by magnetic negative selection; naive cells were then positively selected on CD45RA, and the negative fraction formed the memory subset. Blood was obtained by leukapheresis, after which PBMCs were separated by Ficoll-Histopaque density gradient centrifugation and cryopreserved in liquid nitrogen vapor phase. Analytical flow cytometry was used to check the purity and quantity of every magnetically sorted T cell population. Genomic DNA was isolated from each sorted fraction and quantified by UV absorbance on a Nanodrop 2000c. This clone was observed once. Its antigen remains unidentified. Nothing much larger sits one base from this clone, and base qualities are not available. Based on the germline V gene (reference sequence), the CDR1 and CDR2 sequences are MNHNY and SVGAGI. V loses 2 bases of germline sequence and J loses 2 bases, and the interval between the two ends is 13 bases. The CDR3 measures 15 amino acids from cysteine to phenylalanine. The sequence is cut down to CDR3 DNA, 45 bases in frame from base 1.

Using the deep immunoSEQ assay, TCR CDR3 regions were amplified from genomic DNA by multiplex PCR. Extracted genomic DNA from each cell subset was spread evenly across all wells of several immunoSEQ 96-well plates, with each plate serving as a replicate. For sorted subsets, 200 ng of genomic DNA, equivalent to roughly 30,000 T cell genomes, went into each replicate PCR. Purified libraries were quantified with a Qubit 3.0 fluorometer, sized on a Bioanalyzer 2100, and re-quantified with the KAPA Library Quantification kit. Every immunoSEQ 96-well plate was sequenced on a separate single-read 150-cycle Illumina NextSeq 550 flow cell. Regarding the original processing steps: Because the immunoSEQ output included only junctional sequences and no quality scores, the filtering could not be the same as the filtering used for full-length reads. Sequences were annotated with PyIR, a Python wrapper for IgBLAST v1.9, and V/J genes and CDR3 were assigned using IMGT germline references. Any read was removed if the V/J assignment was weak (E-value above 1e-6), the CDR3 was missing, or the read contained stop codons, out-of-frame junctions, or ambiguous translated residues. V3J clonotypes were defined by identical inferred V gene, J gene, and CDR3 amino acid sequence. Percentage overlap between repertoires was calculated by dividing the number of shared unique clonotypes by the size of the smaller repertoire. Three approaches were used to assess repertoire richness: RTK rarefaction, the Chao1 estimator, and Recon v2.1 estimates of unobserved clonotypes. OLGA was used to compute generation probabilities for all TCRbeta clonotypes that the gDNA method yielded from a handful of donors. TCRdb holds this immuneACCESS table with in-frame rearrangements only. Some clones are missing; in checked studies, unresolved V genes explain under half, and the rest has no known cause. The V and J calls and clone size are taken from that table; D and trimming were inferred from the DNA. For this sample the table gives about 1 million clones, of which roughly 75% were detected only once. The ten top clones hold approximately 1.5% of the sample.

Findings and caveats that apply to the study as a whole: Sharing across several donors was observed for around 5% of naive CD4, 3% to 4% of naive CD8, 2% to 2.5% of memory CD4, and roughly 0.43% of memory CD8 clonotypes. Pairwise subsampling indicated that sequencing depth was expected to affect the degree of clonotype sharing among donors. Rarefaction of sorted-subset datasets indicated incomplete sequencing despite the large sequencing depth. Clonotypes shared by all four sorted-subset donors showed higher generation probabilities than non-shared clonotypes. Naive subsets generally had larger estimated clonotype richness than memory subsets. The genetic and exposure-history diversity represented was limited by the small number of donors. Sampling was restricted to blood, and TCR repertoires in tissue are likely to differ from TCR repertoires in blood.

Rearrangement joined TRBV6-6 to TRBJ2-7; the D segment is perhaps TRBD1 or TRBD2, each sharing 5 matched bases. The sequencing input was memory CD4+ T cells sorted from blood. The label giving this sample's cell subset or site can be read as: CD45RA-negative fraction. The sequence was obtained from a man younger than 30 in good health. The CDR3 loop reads CASSYGGGTTYEQYF. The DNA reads TGTGCCAGCAGTTACGGAGGTGGGACCACCTACGAGCAGTACTTC.